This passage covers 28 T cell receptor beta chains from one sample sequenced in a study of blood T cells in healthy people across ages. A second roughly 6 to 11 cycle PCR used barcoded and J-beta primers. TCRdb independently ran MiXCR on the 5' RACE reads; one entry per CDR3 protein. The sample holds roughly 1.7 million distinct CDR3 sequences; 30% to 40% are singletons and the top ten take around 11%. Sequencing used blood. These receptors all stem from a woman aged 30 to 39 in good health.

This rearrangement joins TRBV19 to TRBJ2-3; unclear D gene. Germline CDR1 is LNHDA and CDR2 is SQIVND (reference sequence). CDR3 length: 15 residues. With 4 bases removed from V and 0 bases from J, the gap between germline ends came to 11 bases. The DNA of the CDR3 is TGTGCCAGTAGTAACCGACGCGACAGCACAGATACGCAGTATTTT. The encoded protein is CASSNRRDSTDTQYF.

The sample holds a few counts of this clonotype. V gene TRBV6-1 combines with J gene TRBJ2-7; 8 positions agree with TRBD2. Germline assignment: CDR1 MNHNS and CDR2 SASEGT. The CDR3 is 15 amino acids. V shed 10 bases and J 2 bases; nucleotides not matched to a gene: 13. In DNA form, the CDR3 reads TGTGCCACCACGGGGGGGCAAGGGAGAACCTACGAGCAGTACTTC. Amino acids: CATTGGQGRTYEQYF.

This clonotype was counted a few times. CDR3 loop: CSARRFSGELFF. Written as DNA, the CDR3 is TGCAGTGCTCGAAGGTTCTCCGGGGAGCTGTTTTTT. V usage is TRBV20-1 and J usage is TRBJ2-2; D gene unclear. Trimming stripped 5 bases from V and 6 bases from J, with 10 bases between. CDR1 is DFQATT, CDR2 SNEGSKA, per germline (reference sequence). The CDR3 extends over 12 amino acids.

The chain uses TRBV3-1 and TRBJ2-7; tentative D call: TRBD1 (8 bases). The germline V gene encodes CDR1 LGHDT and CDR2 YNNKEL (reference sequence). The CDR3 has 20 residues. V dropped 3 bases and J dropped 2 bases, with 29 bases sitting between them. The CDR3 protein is CASSQRQGRRPSGSTYEQYF. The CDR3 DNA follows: TGTGCCAGCAGCCAGCGACAGGGGAGGCGGCCTAGCGGTTCCACCTACGAGCAGTACTTC.

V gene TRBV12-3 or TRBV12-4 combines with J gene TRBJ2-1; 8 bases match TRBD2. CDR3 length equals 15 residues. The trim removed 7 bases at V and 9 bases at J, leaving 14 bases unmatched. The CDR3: CASNTESGRGGEQFF. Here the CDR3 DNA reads TGTGCCAGCAATACAGAATCCGGGAGGGGGGGTGAGCAGTTCTTC.

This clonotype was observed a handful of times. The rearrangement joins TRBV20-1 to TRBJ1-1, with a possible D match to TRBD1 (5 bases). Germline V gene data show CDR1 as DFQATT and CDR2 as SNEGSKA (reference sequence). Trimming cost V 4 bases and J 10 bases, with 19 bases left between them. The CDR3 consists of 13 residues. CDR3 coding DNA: TGCAGTGCTACTACAGGTACCTCAAAGGGAGCTTTCTTT. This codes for CSATTGTSKGAFF.

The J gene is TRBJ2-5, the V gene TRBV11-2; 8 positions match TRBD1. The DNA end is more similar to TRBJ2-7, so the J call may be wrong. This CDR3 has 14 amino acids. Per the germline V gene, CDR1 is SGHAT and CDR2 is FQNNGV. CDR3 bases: TGTGCCAGCAGCTTAGACAGGGGGCTTGACGAGCAGTACTTC. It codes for CASSLDRGLDEQYF.

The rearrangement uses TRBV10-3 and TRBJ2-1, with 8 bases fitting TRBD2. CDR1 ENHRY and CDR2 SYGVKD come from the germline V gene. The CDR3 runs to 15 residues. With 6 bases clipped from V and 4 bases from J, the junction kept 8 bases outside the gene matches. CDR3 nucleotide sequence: TGTGCCATCAGATCCGGGACTAGGGGTTACAATGAGCAGTTCTTC. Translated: CAIRSGTRGYNEQFF.

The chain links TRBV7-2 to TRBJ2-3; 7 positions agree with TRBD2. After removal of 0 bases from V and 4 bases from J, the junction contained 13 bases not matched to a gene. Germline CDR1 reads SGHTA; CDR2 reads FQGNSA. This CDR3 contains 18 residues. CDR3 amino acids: CASSLAGGGDFNPDTQYF. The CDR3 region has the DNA TGTGCCAGCAGCTTAGCGGGGGGAGGGGACTTCAACCCAGATACGCAGTATTTT.

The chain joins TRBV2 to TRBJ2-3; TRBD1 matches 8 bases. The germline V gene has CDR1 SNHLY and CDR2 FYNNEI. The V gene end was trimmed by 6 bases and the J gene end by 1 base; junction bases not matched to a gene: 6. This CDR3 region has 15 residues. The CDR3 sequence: CASRLQGVGTDTQYF. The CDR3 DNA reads TGTGCCAGCAGACTACAGGGGGTAGGCACAGATACGCAGTATTTT.

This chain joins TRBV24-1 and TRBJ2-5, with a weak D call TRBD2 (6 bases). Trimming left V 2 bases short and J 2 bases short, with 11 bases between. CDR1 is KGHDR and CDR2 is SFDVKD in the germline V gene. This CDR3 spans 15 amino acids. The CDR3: CATSDSWGEQETQYF. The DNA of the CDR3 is TGTGCCACCAGTGATTCCTGGGGGGAACAAGAGACCCAGTACTTC.

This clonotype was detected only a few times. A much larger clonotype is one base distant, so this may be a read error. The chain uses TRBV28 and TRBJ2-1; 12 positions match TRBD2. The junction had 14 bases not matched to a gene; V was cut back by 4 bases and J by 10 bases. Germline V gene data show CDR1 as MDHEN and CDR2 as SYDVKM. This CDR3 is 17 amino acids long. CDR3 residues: CASSYSSRWTSGDEQFF. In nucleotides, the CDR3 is TGTGCCAGCAGTTACAGCAGTCGTTGGACTAGCGGGGACGAGCAGTTCTTC.

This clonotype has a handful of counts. The DNA of the CDR3 is TGTGCCAGCAGTCTTCTAAAAGGGACTAGCGGGGGCTCCTACGAGCAGTACTTC. Amino acid sequence: CASSLLKGTSGGSYEQYF. The genes are TRBV6-1 and TRBJ2-7, with 14 bases identical to TRBD2. Germline assignment: CDR1 MNHNS and CDR2 SASEGT. The CDR3 covers 18 residues. Trimming took 5 bases from V and 0 from J; bases not matched to a gene: 9.

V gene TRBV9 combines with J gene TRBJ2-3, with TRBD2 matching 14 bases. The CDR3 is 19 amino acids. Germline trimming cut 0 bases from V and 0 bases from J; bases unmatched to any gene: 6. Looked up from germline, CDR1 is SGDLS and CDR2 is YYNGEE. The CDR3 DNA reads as TGTGCCAGCAGCGTAGGACTAGCGGGGGGGCTTGTTAGCACAGATACGCAGTATTTT. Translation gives CASSVGLAGGLVSTDTQYF.

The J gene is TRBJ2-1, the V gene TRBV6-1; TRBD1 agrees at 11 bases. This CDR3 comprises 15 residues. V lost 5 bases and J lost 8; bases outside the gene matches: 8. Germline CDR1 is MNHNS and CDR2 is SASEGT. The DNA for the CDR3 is TGTGCCAGCAGTTCTGACGGGACAGGGGGTGATGAGCAGTTCTTC. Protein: CASSSDGTGGDEQFF.

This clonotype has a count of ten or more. CDR3 sequence: CSASRTSGYNEQFF. CDR3 bases: TGCAGTGCTTCCCGGACTAGCGGTTACAATGAGCAGTTCTTC. The rearrangement joins TRBV20-1 to TRBJ2-1; 10 nucleotides line up with TRBD2. In germline, CDR1 is DFQATT, CDR2 SNEGSKA (reference sequence). This CDR3 is 14 amino acids long. V gave up 5 bases and J gave up 4 bases; unmatched junction bases: 5.

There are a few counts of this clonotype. The CDR3, as DNA: TGCGCCAGCAGCCATAACCTAGCGGGAGGCTCCTACGAGCAGTACTTC. It specifies CASSHNLAGGSYEQYF. J is TRBJ2-7 and V is TRBV4-1, with 11 nucleotides matching TRBD2. This CDR3 contains 16 residues. The ends lost 3 bases at V and 0 bases at J; junction bases unmatched: 4. CDR1 is MGHRA and CDR2 is YSYEKL in the germline V gene.

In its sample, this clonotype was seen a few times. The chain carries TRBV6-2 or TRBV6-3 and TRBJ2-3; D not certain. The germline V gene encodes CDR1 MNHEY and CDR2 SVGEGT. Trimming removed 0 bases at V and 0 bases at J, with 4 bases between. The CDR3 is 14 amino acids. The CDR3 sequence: CASSYSTSTDTQYF. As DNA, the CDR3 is TGTGCCAGCAGTTACTCGACTAGCACAGATACGCAGTATTTT.

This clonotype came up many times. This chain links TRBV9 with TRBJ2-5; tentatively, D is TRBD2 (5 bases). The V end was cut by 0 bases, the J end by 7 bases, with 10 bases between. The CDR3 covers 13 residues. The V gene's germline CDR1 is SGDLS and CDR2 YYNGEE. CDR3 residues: CASSVGREGTQYF. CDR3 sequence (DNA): TGTGCCAGCAGCGTAGGACGTGAGGGGACCCAGTACTTC. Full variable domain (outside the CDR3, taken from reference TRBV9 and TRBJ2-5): DSGVTQTPKHLITATGQRVTLRCSPRSGDLSVYWYQQSLDQGLQFLIQYYNGEERAKGNILERFSAQQFPDLHSELNLSSLELGDSALYFCASSVGREGTQYFGPGTRLLVL.

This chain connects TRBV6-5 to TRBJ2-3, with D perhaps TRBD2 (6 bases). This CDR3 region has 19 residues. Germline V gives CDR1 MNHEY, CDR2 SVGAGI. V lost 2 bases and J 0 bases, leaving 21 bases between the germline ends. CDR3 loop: CASSYPPMGSGPSTDTQYF. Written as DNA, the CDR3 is TGTGCCAGCAGTTACCCTCCAATGGGTAGCGGCCCTAGCACAGATACGCAGTATTTT.

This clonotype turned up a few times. The CDR3 coding sequence is TGTGCCAGCAGCTTAGCGGGAGCGGGAGACGAGCAGTACTTC. This gives the protein CASSLAGAGDEQYF. The J gene is TRBJ2-7, the V gene TRBV7-6; 8 bases are a match to TRBD2. V lost 0 bases and J lost 5; bases outside the gene matches: 3. There are 14 residues in the CDR3. Per the germline V gene, CDR1 is SGHVS and CDR2 is FNYEAQ.

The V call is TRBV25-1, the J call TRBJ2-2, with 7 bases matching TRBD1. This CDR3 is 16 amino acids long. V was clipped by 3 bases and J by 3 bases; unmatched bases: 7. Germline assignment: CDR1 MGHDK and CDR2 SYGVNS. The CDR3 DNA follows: TGTGCCAGCAGTGACCAAGACAGGGTTTACACCGGGGAGCTGTTTTTT. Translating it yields CASSDQDRVYTGELFF.

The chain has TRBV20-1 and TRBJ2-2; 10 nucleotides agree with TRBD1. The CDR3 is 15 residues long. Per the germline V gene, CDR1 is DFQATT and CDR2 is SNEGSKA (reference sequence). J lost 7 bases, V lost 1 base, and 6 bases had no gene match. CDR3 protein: CSARVGQGTFGELFF. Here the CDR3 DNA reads TGCAGTGCTAGAGTGGGACAGGGGACTTTCGGGGAGCTGTTTTTT.

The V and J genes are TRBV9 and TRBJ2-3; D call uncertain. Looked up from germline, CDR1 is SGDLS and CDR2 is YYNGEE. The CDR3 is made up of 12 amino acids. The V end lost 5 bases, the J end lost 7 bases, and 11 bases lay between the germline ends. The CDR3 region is CASSSPPNTQYF. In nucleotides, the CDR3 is TGTGCCAGCAGTTCCCCCCCGAATACGCAGTATTTT.

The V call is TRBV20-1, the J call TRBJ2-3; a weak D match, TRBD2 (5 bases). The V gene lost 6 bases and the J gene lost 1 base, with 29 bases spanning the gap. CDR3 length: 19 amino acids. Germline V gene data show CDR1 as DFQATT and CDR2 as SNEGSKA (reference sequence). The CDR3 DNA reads TGCAGTGCGGGCTTCGATGTACTAGGGCCCCATTGGGGCACAGATACGCAGTATTTT. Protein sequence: CSAGFDVLGPHWGTDTQYF.

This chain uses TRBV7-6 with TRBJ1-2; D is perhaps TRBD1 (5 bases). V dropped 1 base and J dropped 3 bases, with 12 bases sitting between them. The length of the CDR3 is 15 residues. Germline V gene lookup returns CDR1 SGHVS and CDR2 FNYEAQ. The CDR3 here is CASSLGKGLHYGYTF. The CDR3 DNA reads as TGTGCCAGCAGCTTAGGAAAGGGACTTCACTATGGCTACACCTTC.

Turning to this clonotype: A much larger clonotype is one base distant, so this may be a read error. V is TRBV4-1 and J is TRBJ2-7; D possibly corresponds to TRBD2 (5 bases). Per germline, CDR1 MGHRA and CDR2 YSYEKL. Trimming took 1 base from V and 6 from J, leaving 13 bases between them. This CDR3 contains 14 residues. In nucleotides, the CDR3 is TGCGCCAGCAGCCAAGGACCCTCGGGAAGCGAGCAGTACTTC. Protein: CASSQGPSGSEQYF.

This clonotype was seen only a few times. The CDR3 sequence: CASSYTDRGREQYF. The CDR3 nucleotides are TGTGCCAGCAGTTACACGGACAGGGGACGCGAGCAGTACTTC. The genes are TRBV6-6 and TRBJ2-7; 9 bases match TRBD1. CDR1 and CDR2 from the germline V gene are MNHNY and SVGAGI (reference sequence). V shed 2 bases and J 6 bases; nucleotides not matched to a gene: 5. CDR3 length: 14 residues.